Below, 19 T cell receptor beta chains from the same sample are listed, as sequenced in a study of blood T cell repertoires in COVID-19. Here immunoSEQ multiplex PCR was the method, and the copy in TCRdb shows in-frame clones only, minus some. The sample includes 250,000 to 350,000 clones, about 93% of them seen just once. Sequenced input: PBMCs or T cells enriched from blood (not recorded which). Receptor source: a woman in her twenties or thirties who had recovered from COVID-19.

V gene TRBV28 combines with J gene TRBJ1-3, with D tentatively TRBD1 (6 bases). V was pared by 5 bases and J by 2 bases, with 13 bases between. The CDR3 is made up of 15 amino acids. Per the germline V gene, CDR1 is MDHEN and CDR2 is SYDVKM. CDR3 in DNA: TGTGCCAGCAGTCTCAAGACAGGAACTGGAAACACCATATATTTT. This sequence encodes CASSLKTGTGNTIYF.

CDR3 region: CASSPDRGLVYTEAFF. In DNA, the CDR3 is TGTGCCAGCAGTCCTGACAGGGGGTTAGTTTATACTGAAGCTTTCTTT. The rearrangement uses TRBV5-4 and TRBJ1-1; 9 bases line up with TRBD1. Germline CDR1 SGHNT, CDR2 YYREEE (reference sequence). CDR3 size: 16 residues. V lost 5 bases to trimming and J lost 5 bases; unmatched junction nucleotides: 13. Using reference TRBV5-4 and TRBJ1-1 for the parts outside the CDR3, the full variable domain is ETGVTQSPTHLIKTRGQQVTLRCSSQSGHNTVSWYQQALGQGPQFIFQYYREEENGRGNFPPRFSGLQFPNYSSELNVNALELDDSALYLCASSPDRGLVYTEAFFGQGTRLTVV.

CDR3: CASSLLSSYNSPLHF. Here the CDR3 DNA reads TGTGCCAGCAGCCTTCTAAGCTCCTATAATTCACCCCTCCACTTT. The gene calls are TRBV7-3 and TRBJ1-6; D is ambiguous. Trimming shortened V by 5 bases and J by 0 bases, and 8 bases separated the two germline ends. This CDR3 has 15 residues. Germline V gene sequence: CDR1 SGHTA, CDR2 FQGTGA.

CDR3 DNA sequence: TGCGCCAGCAGAGTTAACACAGGGTTGGATCAGCCCCAGCATTTT. Amino acid sequence: CASRVNTGLDQPQHF. This chain connects TRBV5-1 to TRBJ1-5, with D possibly TRBD1 on 6 matching bases. V lost 5 bases to trimming and J lost 5 bases, with 17 bases between them. CDR1 is SGHRS and CDR2 is YFSETQ in the germline V gene. The CDR3 covers 15 residues.

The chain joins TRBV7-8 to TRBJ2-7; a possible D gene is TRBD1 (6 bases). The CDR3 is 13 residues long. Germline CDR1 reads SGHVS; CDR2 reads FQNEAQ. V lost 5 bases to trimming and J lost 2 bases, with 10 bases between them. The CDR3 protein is CASSADSPYEQYF. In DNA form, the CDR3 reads TGTGCCAGCAGCGCGGACAGCCCCTACGAGCAGTACTTC.

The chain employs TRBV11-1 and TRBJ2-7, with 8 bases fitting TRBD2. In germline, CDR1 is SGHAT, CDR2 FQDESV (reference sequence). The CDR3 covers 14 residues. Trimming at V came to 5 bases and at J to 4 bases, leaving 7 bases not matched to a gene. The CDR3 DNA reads TGTGCCAGCAGCCGGACTAGCAGTGAGTACGAGCAGTACTTC. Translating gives CASSRTSSEYEQYF. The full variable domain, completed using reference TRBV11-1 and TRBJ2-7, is EAEVAQSPRYKITEKSQAVAFWCDPISGHATLYWYRQILGQGPELLVQFQDESVVDDSQLPKDRFSAERLKGVDSTLKIQPAELGDSAMYLCASSRTSSEYEQYFGPGTRLTVT.

CDR3 nucleotide sequence: TGTGCCAGCTCACCCCCTAGCGGGAGGAAAGGCAATGAGCAGTTCTTC. This sequence encodes CASSPPSGRKGNEQFF. J is TRBJ2-1 and V is TRBV18, with 11 bases identical to TRBD2. Germline assignment: CDR1 KGHSH and CDR2 LQKENI. V lost 3 bases and J lost 6; bases outside the gene matches: 7. The CDR3 contains 16 residues.

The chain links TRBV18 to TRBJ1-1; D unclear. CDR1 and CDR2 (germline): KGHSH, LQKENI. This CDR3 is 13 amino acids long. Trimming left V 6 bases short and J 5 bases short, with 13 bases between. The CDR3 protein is CASSPSTGTEAFF. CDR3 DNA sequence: TGTGCCAGCTCTCCCTCGACGGGAACTGAAGCTTTCTTT.

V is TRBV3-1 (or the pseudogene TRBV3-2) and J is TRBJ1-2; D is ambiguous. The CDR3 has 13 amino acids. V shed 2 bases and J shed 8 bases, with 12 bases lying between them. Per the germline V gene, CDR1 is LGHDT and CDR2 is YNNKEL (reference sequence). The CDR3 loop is CASSQSRVGGYTF. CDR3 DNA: TGTGCCAGCAGCCAATCGAGGGTTGGGGGCTACACCTTC.

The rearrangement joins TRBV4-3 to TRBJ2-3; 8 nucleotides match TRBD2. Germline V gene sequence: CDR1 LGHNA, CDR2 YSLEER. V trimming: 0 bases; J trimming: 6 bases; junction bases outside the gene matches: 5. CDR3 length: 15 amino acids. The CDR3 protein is CASSQDSGMFDTQYF. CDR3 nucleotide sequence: TGCGCCAGCAGCCAAGATAGCGGGATGTTCGATACGCAGTATTTT.

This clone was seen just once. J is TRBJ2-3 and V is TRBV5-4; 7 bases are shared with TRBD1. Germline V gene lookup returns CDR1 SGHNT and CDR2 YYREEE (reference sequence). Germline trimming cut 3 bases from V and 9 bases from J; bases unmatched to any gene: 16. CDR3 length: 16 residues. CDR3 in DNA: TGTGCCAGCAGCTCACAAACCAACAGGGGACGGGCAACGCAGTATTTT. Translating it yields CASSSQTNRGRATQYF.

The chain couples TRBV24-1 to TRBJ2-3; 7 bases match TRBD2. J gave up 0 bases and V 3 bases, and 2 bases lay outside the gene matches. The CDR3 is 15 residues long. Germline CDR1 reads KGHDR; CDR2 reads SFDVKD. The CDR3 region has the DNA TGTGCCACCAGTGATCAGGGAGGGAGCACAGATACGCAGTATTTT. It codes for CATSDQGGSTDTQYF.

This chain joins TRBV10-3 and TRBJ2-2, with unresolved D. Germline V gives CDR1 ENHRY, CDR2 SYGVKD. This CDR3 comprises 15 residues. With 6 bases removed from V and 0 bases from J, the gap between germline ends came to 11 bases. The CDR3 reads CAIRSSYANTGELFF. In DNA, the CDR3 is TGTGCCATCAGGTCTAGTTACGCGAACACCGGGGAGCTGTTTTTT.

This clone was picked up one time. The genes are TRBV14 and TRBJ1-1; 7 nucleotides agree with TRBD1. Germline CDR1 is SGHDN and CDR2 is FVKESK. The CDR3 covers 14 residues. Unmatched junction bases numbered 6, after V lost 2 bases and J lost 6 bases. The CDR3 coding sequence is TGTGCCAGCAGCCAATTAGACAGGGAGGCTGAAGCTTTCTTT. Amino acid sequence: CASSQLDREAEAFF.

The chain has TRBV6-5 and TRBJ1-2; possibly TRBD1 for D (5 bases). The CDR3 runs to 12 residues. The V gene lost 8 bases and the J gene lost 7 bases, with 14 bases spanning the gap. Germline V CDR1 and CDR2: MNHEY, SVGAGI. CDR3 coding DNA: TGTGCCAGCCTGGGGGGGGATACTGGCTACACCTTC. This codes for CASLGGDTGYTF.

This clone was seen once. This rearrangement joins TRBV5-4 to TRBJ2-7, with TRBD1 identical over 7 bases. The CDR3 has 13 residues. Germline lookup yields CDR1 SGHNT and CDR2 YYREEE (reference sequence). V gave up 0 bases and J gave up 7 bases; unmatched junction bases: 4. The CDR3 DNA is TGTGCCAGCAGCTTGGGACAGGGTTGGGAGCAGTACTTC. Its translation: CASSLGQGWEQYF. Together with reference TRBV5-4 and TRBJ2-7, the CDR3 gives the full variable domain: ETGVTQSPTHLIKTRGQQVTLRCSSQSGHNTVSWYQQALGQGPQFIFQYYREEENGRGNFPPRFSGLQFPNYSSELNVNALELDDSALYLCASSLGQGWEQYFGPGTRLTVT.

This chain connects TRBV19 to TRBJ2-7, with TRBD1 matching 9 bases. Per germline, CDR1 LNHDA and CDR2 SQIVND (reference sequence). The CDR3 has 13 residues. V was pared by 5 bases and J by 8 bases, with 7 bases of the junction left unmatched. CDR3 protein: CASSAGTGTKQYF. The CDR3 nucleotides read TGTGCCAGTAGTGCAGGGACAGGGACGAAGCAGTACTTC. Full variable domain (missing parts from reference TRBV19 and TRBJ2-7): DGGITQSPKYLFRKEGQNVTLSCEQNLNHDAMYWYRQDPGQGLRLIYYSQIVNDFQKGDIAEGYSVSREKKESFPLTVTSAQKNPTAFYLCASSAGTGTKQYFGPGTRLTVT.

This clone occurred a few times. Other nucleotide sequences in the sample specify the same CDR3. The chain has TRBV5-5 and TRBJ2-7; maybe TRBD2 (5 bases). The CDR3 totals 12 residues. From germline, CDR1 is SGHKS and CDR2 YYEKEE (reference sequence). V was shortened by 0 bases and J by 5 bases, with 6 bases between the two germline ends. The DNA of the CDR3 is TGTGCCAGCAGCTTGGCGGGGAACGAGCAGTACTTC. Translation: CASSLAGNEQYF.

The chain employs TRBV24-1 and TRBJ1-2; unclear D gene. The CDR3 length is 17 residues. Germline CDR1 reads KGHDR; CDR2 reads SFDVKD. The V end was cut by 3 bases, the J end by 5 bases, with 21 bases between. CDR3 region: CATSDRTHGGLRYGYTF. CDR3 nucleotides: TGTGCCACCAGTGATCGGACCCATGGCGGACTTCGATATGGCTACACCTTC.